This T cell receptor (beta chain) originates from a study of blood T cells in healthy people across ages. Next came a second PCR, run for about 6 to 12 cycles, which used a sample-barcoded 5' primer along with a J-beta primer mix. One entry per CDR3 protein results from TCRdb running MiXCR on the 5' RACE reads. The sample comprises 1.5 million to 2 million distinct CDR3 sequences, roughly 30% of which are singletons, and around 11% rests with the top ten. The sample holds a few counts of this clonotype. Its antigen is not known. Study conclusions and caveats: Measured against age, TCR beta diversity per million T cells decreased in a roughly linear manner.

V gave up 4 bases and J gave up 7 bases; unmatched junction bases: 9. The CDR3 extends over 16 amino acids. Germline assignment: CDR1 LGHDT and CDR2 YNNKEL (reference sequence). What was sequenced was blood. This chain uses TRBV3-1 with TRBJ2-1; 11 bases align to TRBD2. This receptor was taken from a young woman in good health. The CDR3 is CASSPATSGSINEQFF. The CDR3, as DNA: TGTGCCAGCAGCCCTGCAACTAGCGGGAGTATAAATGAGCAGTTCTTC.